This TCR beta chain was recorded in a study of T cell repertoires in cytomegalovirus infection. This clonotype showed up just a few times. Trimming shortened V by 5 bases and J by 7 bases, and 17 bases separated the two germline ends. CDR1 SNHLY and CDR2 FYNNEI come from the germline V gene. The CDR3 loop spans 14 amino acids. TCRdb ran MiXCR on the reads and lists one entry per CDR3 protein. The sample lists about 680,000 distinct CDR3 sequences, 24% occurring once. The chain couples TRBV2 to TRBJ1-1; unclear D gene. This TCR derives from a human donor in good health (CMV status not recorded). Some clones in this sample may be carry-over from other donors' samples. The source material was CD8+ T cells from PBMCs. The CDR3 reads CASSSARGGVEAFF. The CDR3 bases are TGTGCCAGCAGTTCCGCGCGGGGTGGGGTTGAAGCTTTCTTT.